This T cell receptor beta chain originates from a study of CD8+CD57+ T cells in acquired aplastic anemia. Regarding the study as a whole: Controls did not differ significantly from patients in CD8+ Simpson's diversity.

Genomic DNA provided the template from which TCR beta VDJ and CDR3 profiles were obtained. TCRdb fed the reads into MiXCR, producing one record per CDR3 protein. This sample has fewer than 250,000 distinct CDR3 sequences, with 47% found just once. Patients picked for sequencing had shown CD8+CD57+ cell expansion detected by flow cytometry. Trimming removed 0 bases at V and 2 bases at J, with 9 bases between. CDR3 size: 14 residues. In germline, CDR1 is SGDLS, CDR2 YYNGEE. Comment on this clonotype: The antigen remains unidentified.

This clonotype originated in a human donor with aplastic anemia. The chain has TRBV9 and TRBJ2-7; D is undetermined. Sequences were obtained from sorted CD4+, CD8+, or CD8+CD57+ T cells (not recorded which) from PBMCs. In DNA form, the CDR3 reads TGTGCCAGCAGCGTAGCGCACCGCCCCTACGAGCAGTACTTC. Its protein is CASSVAHRPYEQYF.